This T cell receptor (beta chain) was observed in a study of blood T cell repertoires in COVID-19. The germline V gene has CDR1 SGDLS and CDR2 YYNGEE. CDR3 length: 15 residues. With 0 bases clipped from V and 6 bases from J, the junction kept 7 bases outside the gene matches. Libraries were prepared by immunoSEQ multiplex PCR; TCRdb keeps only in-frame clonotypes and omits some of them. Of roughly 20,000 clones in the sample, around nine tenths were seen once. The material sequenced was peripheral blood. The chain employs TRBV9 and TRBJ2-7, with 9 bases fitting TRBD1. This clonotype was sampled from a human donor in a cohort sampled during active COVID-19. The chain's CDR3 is CASSVEWDRASEQYF. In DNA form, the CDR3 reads TGTGCCAGCAGCGTAGAGTGGGACAGGGCATCCGAGCAGTACTTC.